Following are 31 T cell receptor beta chains from one sample sequenced in a study of regulatory T cells in long-lasting Graves disease. Time point described: newly diagnosed GD, antithyroid drugs for less than 3 months. Making the TCR library involved RNA that had been extracted from PBMCs. iRepertoire HTBI primers and Arm-PCR of CDR3 regions built TCR beta libraries. Using its own MiXCR run on the multiplex PCR reads, TCRdb lists one record per CDR3 protein. The sample has more than 300,000 distinct CDR3 sequences; around 15% are singletons. Sequenced material: peripheral blood mononuclear cells (PBMCs), taken at new diagnosis, from a patient treated with antithyroid drugs. These receptors all stem from a female donor with Graves disease.

The sample holds many counts of this clonotype. The chain uses TRBV30 and TRBJ1-5; no firm D call. With 8 bases removed from V and 2 bases from J, the gap between germline ends came to 13 bases. Germline V gene data show CDR1 as GTSNPN and CDR2 as SVGIG (reference sequence). The CDR3 loop spans 13 amino acids. The CDR3 coding sequence is TGTGCCGGCGCGGGGAATGGCAATCAGCCCCAGCATTTT. This encodes CAGAGNGNQPQHF. Complete variable domain (other parts from reference TRBV30 and TRBJ1-5): SQTIHQWPATLVQPVGSPLSLECTVEGTSNPNLYWYRQAAGRGLQLLFYSVGIGQISSEVPQNLSASRPQDRQFILSSKKLLLSDSGFYLCAGAGNGNQPQHFGDGTRLSIL.

This clonotype was detected only a few times. This chain connects TRBV6-2 or TRBV6-3 to TRBJ2-5; 8 bases match TRBD2. V dropped 7 bases and J dropped 1; count of bases not matched to a gene: 8. CDR1 and CDR2 from the germline V gene are MNHEY and SVGEGT. CDR3 length equals 15 residues. Written as DNA, the CDR3 is TGTGCCAGCAACAGAGGCACTAGCGGCCAAGAGACCCAGTACTTC. It yields the protein CASNRGTSGQETQYF.

This clonotype was recorded a few times. The rearrangement links TRBV12-3 or TRBV12-4 to TRBJ1-2, with D uncertain. Between the trimmed V and J ends, which lost 7 bases and 5 bases, there was a span of 23 bases. This CDR3 is built from 16 residues. The CDR3 loop reads CASIEKGTLSPYGYTF. CDR3 nucleotides: TGTGCCAGCATAGAGAAAGGCACCTTAAGCCCTTATGGCTACACCTTC.

This clonotype was picked up many times. V is TRBV6-1 and J is TRBJ1-2; 8 bases line up with TRBD1. Germline CDR1 MNHNS, CDR2 SASEGT. The CDR3 covers 14 residues. J gave up 2 bases and V 8 bases, and 7 bases lay outside the gene matches. CDR3 nucleotides: TGTGCCAGCCTAAGACAGGGGATGAACTATGGCTACACCTTC. Amino acid sequence: CASLRQGMNYGYTF.

The genes are TRBV6-1 and TRBJ1-2, with no clear D. From germline, CDR1 is MNHNS and CDR2 SASEGT. This CDR3 comprises 12 residues. Between the trimmed V and J ends, which lost 2 bases and 4 bases, there was a span of 5 bases. The CDR3 region has the DNA TGTGCCAGCAGTGAACGGCTCTATGGCTACACCTTC. This gives the protein CASSERLYGYTF.

CDR3 DNA sequence: TGTGCCAGCAGCCAGTCCGGCCCTCTAGCGGGAGAGGATGAGCAGTTCTTC. Translating it yields CASSQSGPLAGEDEQFF. The rearrangement joins TRBV7-2 to TRBJ2-1; 10 bases are a match to TRBD2. The CDR3 length is 17 residues. Germline lookup yields CDR1 SGHTA and CDR2 FQGNSA. V gave up 5 bases and J gave up 8 bases; unmatched junction bases: 15. The entire variable domain, with the rest obtained from reference TRBV7-2 and TRBJ2-1, is as follows: GAGVSQSPSNKVTEKGKDVELRCDPISGHTALYWYRQSLGQGLEFLIYFQGNSAPDKSGLPSDRFSAERTGGSVSTLTIQRTQQEDSAVYLCASSQSGPLAGEDEQFFGPGTRLTVL.

Ten or more counts support this clonotype. V and J are TRBV12-5 and TRBJ1-1; 9 bases agree with TRBD1. CDR3 length: 16 residues. Trimming removed 3 bases from V and 1 base from J; junction bases left unmatched: 6. Germline CDR1 reads LGHNT; CDR2 reads FRNRAP. The DNA of the CDR3 is TGTGCTAGTGGTTTTGAAAGGGACAGGGAGAACACTGAAGCTTTCTTT. Translating it yields CASGFERDRENTEAFF.

This chain connects TRBV7-6 to TRBJ1-4; perhaps TRBD1 as D (6 bases). With 2 bases removed from V and 0 bases from J, the gap between germline ends came to 19 bases. The CDR3 runs to 19 residues. Germline CDR1 reads SGHVS; CDR2 reads FNYEAQ. This chain's CDR3 is CASSLYGGTGTSTNEKLFF. DNA for the CDR3: TGTGCCAGCAGCTTATACGGGGGGACTGGGACATCAACTAATGAAAAACTGTTTTTT. The whole variable domain, filled in from reference TRBV7-6 and TRBJ1-4, reads GAGVSQSPRYKVTKRGQDVALRCDPISGHVSLYWYRQALGQGPEFLTYFNYEAQQDKSGLPNDRFSAERPEGSISTLTIQRTEQRDSAMYRCASSLYGGTGTSTNEKLFFGSGTQLSVL.

This clonotype was counted ten times or more. The rearrangement joins TRBV3-1 to TRBJ2-4; tentatively, D is TRBD2 (6 bases). Germline lookup yields CDR1 LGHDT and CDR2 YNNKEL (reference sequence). Trimming took off 0 bases at V and 4 bases at J, with 13 bases between the two ends. The CDR3 runs to 16 residues. In DNA, the CDR3 is TGTGCCAGCAGCCAAGAGAGTAGCGGAGGAAAAAACATTCAGTACTTC. Amino acids: CASSQESSGGKNIQYF.

Only a few counts were recorded for this clonotype. The V and J genes are TRBV18 and TRBJ1-1, with 7 bases that match TRBD1. The germline CDR1 and CDR2 sequences are KGHSH and LQKENI. The CDR3 consists of 15 residues. V shed 1 base, J shed 1 base, and the junction held 3 bases outside the gene matches. The CDR3 DNA reads TGTGCCAGCTCACCACTTCAGGGGGAGAACACTGAAGCTTTCTTT. It translates to CASSPLQGENTEAFF.

The V call is TRBV3-1, the J call TRBJ2-1, with 11 bases matching TRBD2. The CDR3 contains 16 residues. Germline V gene lookup returns CDR1 LGHDT and CDR2 YNNKEL (reference sequence). Unmatched junction bases numbered 6, after V lost 4 bases and J lost 4 bases. Written as DNA, the CDR3 is TGTGCCAGCAGCCTCACTAGCGGGGGCTTTTACAATGAGCAGTTCTTC. It codes for CASSLTSGGFYNEQFF.

This clonotype was counted between two and nine times. The chain combines TRBV6-2 or TRBV6-3 with TRBJ2-5, with TRBD1 as a possible D gene (5 bases). Germline CDR1 is MNHEY and CDR2 is SVGEGT. V gave up 6 bases and J gave up 5 bases, with 13 bases separating them. CDR3 length: 13 residues. CDR3 sequence (DNA): TGTGCCAGCAGCCACGCAGGGTGGGAGACCCAGTACTTC. This sequence encodes CASSHAGWETQYF.

Ten or more counts support this clonotype. The V gene is TRBV4-1, the J gene TRBJ2-7; 11 bases map to TRBD1. The CDR3 extends over 16 amino acids. In germline, CDR1 is MGHRA, CDR2 YSYEKL. The V segment lost 0 bases and the J segment 5 bases; nucleotides outside the gene matches: 6. CDR3 residues: CASSQDPGTGGNEQYF. The CDR3 DNA reads as TGCGCCAGCAGCCAAGACCCCGGGACAGGGGGAAACGAGCAGTACTTC.

This clonotype came up many times. The gene calls are TRBV3-1 and TRBJ1-5, with 7 bases lining up with TRBD1. J was trimmed by 7 bases and V by 4 bases; bases with no gene match: 10. The CDR3 extends over 15 amino acids. Germline CDR1 and CDR2: LGHDT and YNNKEL (reference sequence). The CDR3: CASSPYRGSGQPQHF. For the CDR3, the DNA is TGTGCCAGCAGCCCGTACAGGGGATCGGGGCAGCCCCAGCATTTT.

The V and J genes are TRBV20-1 and TRBJ1-4; D gene ambiguous. The V end was cut by 0 bases, the J end by 8 bases, with 4 bases between. Per the germline V gene, CDR1 is DFQATT and CDR2 is SNEGSKA (reference sequence). The CDR3 extends over 11 amino acids. This CDR3 is CSARDGEKLFF. The CDR3 bases are TGCAGTGCTAGAGATGGGGAAAAACTGTTTTTT.

The chain is built from TRBV7-9 and TRBJ1-2; D unresolved. Trimming stripped 2 bases from V and 5 bases from J, with 12 bases between. The germline V gene has CDR1 SEHNR and CDR2 FQNEAQ (reference sequence). The CDR3 totals 14 residues. CDR3 in amino acids: CASSLSGSHYGYTF. As DNA, the CDR3 is TGTGCCAGCAGCTTATCAGGTTCTCATTATGGCTACACCTTC.

There are many counts of this clonotype. The chain joins TRBV20-1 to TRBJ2-1; no clear D. The length of the CDR3 is 15 residues. CDR1 DFQATT and CDR2 SNEGSKA come from the germline V gene (reference sequence). Trimming cost V 0 bases and J 0 bases, with 9 bases left between them. CDR3 DNA: TGCAGTGCTAGAGATTTGGCTAGCTCCTACAATGAGCAGTTCTTC. It encodes CSARDLASSYNEQFF.

The V gene is TRBV27, the J gene TRBJ2-2, with 12 bases that match TRBD2. After removal of 3 bases from V and 7 bases from J, the junction contained 6 bases not matched to a gene. CDR3 length: 16 amino acids. Germline assignment: CDR1 MNHEY and CDR2 SMNVEV (reference sequence). CDR3 in DNA: TGTGCCAGCAGTTTTCAACTAGCGGGAGGTGGCGGGGAGCTGTTTTTT. Residues: CASSFQLAGGGGELFF.

A few counts support this clonotype. The chain couples TRBV27 to TRBJ2-5; D may correspond to TRBD1 or TRBD2 (5 bases each). Trimming took off 0 bases at V and 6 bases at J, with 11 bases between the two ends. The CDR3 sequence is 14 residues long. Germline V gene data show CDR1 as MNHEY and CDR2 as SMNVEV (reference sequence). The CDR3 loop is CASSLSRGAQTQYF. The CDR3 DNA sequence: TGTGCCAGCAGTTTATCGAGAGGGGCACAGACCCAGTACTTC.

J is TRBJ2-3 and V is TRBV11-1, with D perhaps TRBD2 (6 bases). Germline V gene sequence: CDR1 SGHAT, CDR2 FQDESV (reference sequence). The V end lost 6 bases, the J end lost 2 bases, and 15 bases lay between the germline ends. This CDR3 comprises 15 residues. The DNA of the CDR3 is TGTGCCAGCAGGCCCTCCCCGGGAGACACAGATACGCAGTATTTT. It is translated as CASRPSPGDTDTQYF. Full variable domain (remainder filled in from reference TRBV11-1 and TRBJ2-3): EAEVAQSPRYKITEKSQAVAFWCDPISGHATLYWYRQILGQGPELLVQFQDESVVDDSQLPKDRFSAERLKGVDSTLKIQPAELGDSAMYLCASRPSPGDTDTQYFGPGTRLTVL.

The chain couples TRBV4-1 to TRBJ1-1; maybe TRBD1 (6 bases). V was trimmed by 2 bases and J by 0 bases, leaving 16 bases between them. Germline CDR1 reads MGHRA; CDR2 reads YSYEKL. The CDR3 spans 17 residues. CDR3: CASSQKPQGLMNTEAFF. Here the CDR3 DNA reads TGCGCCAGCAGCCAAAAACCACAGGGCCTCATGAACACTGAAGCTTTCTTT.

This clonotype was observed a few times. This rearrangement joins TRBV10-2 to TRBJ1-5; D call uncertain. The CDR3 is made up of 12 amino acids. The germline V gene encodes CDR1 WSHSY and CDR2 SAAADI. V lost 8 bases and J 5 bases, leaving 10 bases between the germline ends. In DNA, the CDR3 is TGCGCCAGCGCCTACCCCGATCAGCCCCAGCATTTT. Its protein product is CASAYPDQPQHF.

The table lists this clonotype with many counts. This sequence joins TRBV5-1 and TRBJ1-3; D remains ambiguous. The CDR3 is 14 amino acids. V lost 1 base and J lost 7, with 12 bases in between. Germline-derived CDR1 and CDR2 are SGHRS and YFSETQ. CDR3 residues: CASSLRSSDNTIYF. The CDR3 nucleotides read TGCGCCAGCAGCTTGCGGAGCAGCGACAACACCATATATTTT.

This chain links TRBV9 with TRBJ2-6, with D tentatively TRBD1 (6 bases). Germline lookup yields CDR1 SGDLS and CDR2 YYNGEE. The V end lost 4 bases, the J end lost 0 bases, and 17 bases lay between the germline ends. The CDR3 has 18 residues. CDR3 region: CASSPNPRTASGANVLTF. The CDR3, as DNA: TGTGCCAGCAGCCCGAACCCGAGGACAGCCTCTGGGGCCAACGTCCTGACTTTC.

CDR3: CARTGGISYNSPLHF. The CDR3 DNA follows: TGTGCCAGGACAGGGGGCATCTCCTATAATTCACCCCTCCACTTT. This chain joins TRBV7-2 and TRBJ1-6; TRBD1 matches at 10 bases. With 9 bases clipped from V and 0 bases from J, the junction kept 2 bases outside the gene matches. Germline V gene sequence: CDR1 SGHTA, CDR2 FQGNSA. The CDR3 spans 15 residues.

The chain joins TRBV6-1 to TRBJ2-7; D might be TRBD1 (5 bases). This CDR3 has 15 amino acids. V was cut by 0 bases and J by 2 bases, with 11 bases left in between. Germline CDR1 MNHNS, CDR2 SASEGT. DNA of the CDR3: TGTGCCAGCAGTGAAGCCATACGGACACCCTACGAGCAGTACTTC. Protein: CASSEAIRTPYEQYF.

This chain connects TRBV2 to TRBJ2-5; 16 bases are a match to TRBD2. With V trimmed by 3 bases and J by 11 bases, 9 bases remained unmatched. Per the germline V gene, CDR1 is SNHLY and CDR2 is FYNNEI. This CDR3 region has 16 residues. CDR3 coding DNA: TGTGCCAGCAGTGACCGACCCCCGGGACTAGCGGGGGGGCAGTACTTC. It encodes CASSDRPPGLAGGQYF.

The chain carries TRBV4-1 and TRBJ1-1, with D possibly matching TRBD1 (5 bases). Trimming removed 1 base from V and 5 bases from J, with 11 bases in between. The CDR3 is 14 residues long. The germline CDR1 and CDR2 sequences are MGHRA and YSYEKL. The CDR3 region is CASSQVVQGTEAFF. In nucleotides, the CDR3 is TGCGCCAGCAGCCAAGTGGTTCAGGGAACTGAAGCTTTCTTT.

This clonotype was counted ten times or more. The V call is TRBV5-4, the J call TRBJ1-3; D gene unclear. The CDR3 loop spans 13 amino acids. V lost 4 bases and J lost 0, with 5 bases in between. CDR1 is SGHNT, CDR2 YYREEE, per germline (reference sequence). The CDR3 sequence: CASSEHSGNTIYF. Here the CDR3 DNA reads TGTGCCAGCAGCGAGCACTCTGGAAACACCATATATTTT.

A note on this clonotype: A read error may be the cause here, since a much bigger clone is one base away. The chain is built from TRBV6-2 or TRBV6-3 and TRBJ2-4; 10 bases agree with TRBD2. Germline lookup yields CDR1 MNHEY and CDR2 SVGEGT. V shed 3 bases, J shed 13 bases, and the junction held 12 bases outside the gene matches. The CDR3 has 15 amino acids. The CDR3 nucleotides are TGTGCCAGCAGTTATGGTCTAGCGGGAGTGAATGAGCAGTACTTC. It translates to CASSYGLAGVNEQYF.

About this clonotype itself: A far larger clone differs by one base, so this is likely a read error. J is TRBJ1-1 and V is TRBV5-5; TRBD1 agrees at 9 bases. V was clipped by 1 base and J by 5 bases; unmatched bases: 3. Germline CDR1 is SGHKS and CDR2 is YYEKEE (reference sequence). This CDR3 spans 14 amino acids. The CDR3: CASSLTGGQTEAFF. The CDR3 DNA reads as TGTGCCAGCAGCTTGACAGGGGGCCAGACTGAAGCTTTCTTT.